The 21 T cell receptor beta chains listed next were all sequenced from one sample in a study of blood T cell repertoires in COVID-19. TCRdb's table, derived via immunoSEQ multiplex PCR, lists solely in-frame clones and lacks some. The table shows a few hundred thousand clones, with around 87% occurring only once. The specimen sequenced was peripheral blood. These receptors came from a woman between 50 and 59 years old with acute or convalescent COVID-19.

This clone was recorded once. The genes are TRBV19 and TRBJ1-2, with D hard to call. The CDR3 runs to 15 residues. Germline V gene lookup returns CDR1 LNHDA and CDR2 SQIVND (reference sequence). V was trimmed by 1 base and J by 4 bases, leaving 13 bases between them. CDR3 amino acids: CASSIGREVGYGYTF. CDR3 nucleotide sequence: TGTGCCAGTAGTATAGGACGCGAGGTGGGCTATGGCTACACCTTC.

For this clone: At one of its ends the junction is not consistent with the germline gene, which may arise from a read error. The rearrangement uses TRBV15 and TRBJ2-7; 10 bases line up with TRBD2. Per germline, CDR1 LNHNV and CDR2 YYDKDF (reference sequence). The CDR3 loop spans 15 amino acids. CDR3 DNA sequence: TGTGCCACCAGCAGAGATTTGCCTAGCGGGAGTTCTAAGAACTTC. Translation: CATSRDLPSGSSKNF.

This clone occurred a few times. This rearrangement joins TRBV9 to TRBJ2-1; 10 positions agree with TRBD2. After removal of 0 bases from V and 9 bases from J, the junction contained 9 bases not matched to a gene. CDR3 length: 16 amino acids. Germline CDR1 reads SGDLS; CDR2 reads YYNGEE. The CDR3 sequence: CASSVEASGSWGEQFF. The DNA for the CDR3 is TGTGCCAGCAGCGTAGAGGCTAGCGGGAGTTGGGGTGAGCAGTTCTTC.

The rearrangement joins TRBV4-2 to TRBJ2-3; 12 nucleotides match TRBD2. CDR3 length: 16 amino acids. Germline trimming cut 4 bases from V and 2 bases from J; bases unmatched to any gene: 4. Germline-derived CDR1 and CDR2 are LGHNA and YNFKEQ. This CDR3 is CASSRGLAGFTDTQYF. The CDR3 DNA follows: TGTGCCAGCAGCCGAGGACTAGCGGGGTTCACAGATACGCAGTATTTT.

J is TRBJ1-3 and V is TRBV28, with D unclear. The CDR3 loop spans 16 amino acids. V lost 2 bases and J 1 base, leaving 12 bases between the germline ends. The germline gives CDR1 MDHEN, CDR2 SYDVKM. CDR3 region: CASSLPPIRSGNTIYF. CDR3 in DNA: TGTGCCAGCAGTTTACCCCCGATTAGATCTGGAAACACCATATATTTT.

The V call is TRBV2, the J call TRBJ2-1; D is ambiguous. The CDR3 runs to 12 residues. The V gene's germline CDR1 is SNHLY and CDR2 FYNNEI. Trimming shortened V by 3 bases and J by 5 bases, and 5 bases separated the two germline ends. CDR3 DNA: TGTGCCAGCAGTGAGGCCAACAATGAGCAGTTCTTC. It yields the protein CASSEANNEQFF.

V and J are TRBV25-1 and TRBJ1-4; 8 bases are shared with TRBD1. V trimming: 4 bases; J trimming: 6 bases; junction bases outside the gene matches: 10. The CDR3 is 16 residues long. Germline V CDR1 and CDR2: MGHDK, SYGVNS. This CDR3 reads CASSASRQGIHEKLFF. In nucleotides, the CDR3 is TGTGCCAGCAGTGCATCCCGACAGGGGATTCATGAAAAACTGTTTTTT. The entire variable domain, with the rest obtained from reference TRBV25-1 and TRBJ1-4, is as follows: EADIYQTPRYLVIGTGKKITLECSQTMGHDKMYWYQQDPGMELHLIHYSYGVNSTEKGDLSSESTVSRIRTEHFPLTLESARPSHTSQYLCASSASRQGIHEKLFFGSGTQLSVL.

The chain recombines TRBV7-3 with TRBJ2-1, with a possible D match to TRBD2 (5 bases). CDR3 length: 18 residues. V was shortened by 1 base and J by 4 bases, with 20 bases between the two germline ends. CDR1 is SGHTA, CDR2 FQGTGA, per germline. This chain's CDR3 is CASSLKGGLAGNYNEQFF. The DNA for the CDR3 is TGTGCCAGCAGCTTAAAGGGTGGCCTCGCGGGCAATTACAATGAGCAGTTCTTC. Filled out from reference TRBV7-3 and TRBJ2-1, the complete variable domain reads GAGVSQTPSNKVTEKGKYVELRCDPISGHTALYWYRQSLGQGPEFLIYFQGTGAADDSGLPNDRFFAVRPEGSVSTLKIQRTERGDSAVYLCASSLKGGLAGNYNEQFFGPGTRLTVL.

The rearrangement joins TRBV18 to TRBJ1-3; unclear D gene. Between the trimmed V and J ends, which lost 2 bases and 1 base, there was a span of 6 bases. From germline, CDR1 is KGHSH and CDR2 LQKENI. The CDR3 has 14 residues. CDR3 sequence reads: CASSPGISGNTIYF. CDR3 coding DNA: TGTGCCAGCTCACCAGGCATTTCTGGAAACACCATATATTTT.

The chain employs TRBV11-2 and TRBJ2-7; 7 bases map to TRBD1. V shed 5 bases, J shed 4 bases, and the junction held 8 bases outside the gene matches. The CDR3 loop spans 14 amino acids. Per germline, CDR1 SGHAT and CDR2 FQNNGV. The CDR3 DNA sequence: TGTGCCAGCAGCGACAACAGGGGCCAGTACGAGCAGTACTTC. It specifies CASSDNRGQYEQYF.

J is TRBJ1-5 and V is TRBV2; no reliable D call. CDR3 length equals 14 residues. Germline V gives CDR1 SNHLY, CDR2 FYNNEI. Trimming removed 6 bases at V and 1 base at J, with 10 bases between. The CDR3 here is CASSRVMSNQPQHF. DNA of the CDR3: TGTGCCAGCAGCCGGGTTATGAGCAATCAGCCCCAGCATTTT.

The chain uses TRBV7-9 and TRBJ1-4, with 9 bases identical to TRBD1. The germline gives CDR1 SEHNR, CDR2 FQNEAQ (reference sequence). V was pared by 5 bases and J by 0 bases, with 7 bases of the junction left unmatched. The CDR3 has 17 amino acids. The CDR3 coding sequence is TGTGCCAGCAGCCCGGGACAGGGCCTCGCAACTAATGAAAAACTGTTTTTT. Translating it yields CASSPGQGLATNEKLFF.

This clone was observed a single time. The CDR3 reads CATSGGRRDNQPQHF. The CDR3 DNA sequence: TGTGCCACCAGTGGAGGGAGAAGGGACAATCAGCCCCAGCATTTT. V gene TRBV24-1 combines with J gene TRBJ1-5; D remains ambiguous. V lost 5 bases, J lost 3 bases, and 13 bases lay in between. The V gene's germline CDR1 is KGHDR and CDR2 SFDVKD. This CDR3 has 15 residues.

The chain is built from TRBV9 and TRBJ2-3; a weak D match, TRBD1 (6 bases). Germline CDR1 and CDR2: SGDLS and YYNGEE. The CDR3 has 15 amino acids. V was cut by 4 bases and J by 1 base, with 13 bases left in between. The DNA of the CDR3 is TGTGCCAGCAGCTTTCGACAGGATGGCACAGATACGCAGTATTTT. Translation: CASSFRQDGTDTQYF.

The CDR3 is CASEDRLNNYGYTF. Written as DNA, the CDR3 is TGTGCCTCCGAGGACAGGCTAAATAACTATGGCTACACCTTC. The chain combines TRBV30 with TRBJ1-2; 7 bases align to TRBD1. CDR3 length: 14 residues. Germline V CDR1 and CDR2: GTSNPN, SVGIG (reference sequence). J gave up 1 base and V 7 bases, and 9 bases lay outside the gene matches.

The chain joins TRBV6-6 to TRBJ1-2; D perhaps matches TRBD1 (6 bases). With 5 bases removed from V and 1 base from J, the gap between germline ends came to 32 bases. Germline V gene lookup returns CDR1 MNHNY and CDR2 SVGAGI (reference sequence). The CDR3 is 21 amino acids. This CDR3 is CASSQNAPGWTDRMVNYGYTF. In DNA form, the CDR3 reads TGTGCCAGCAGTCAAAACGCCCCTGGCTGGACAGACCGGATGGTTAACTATGGCTACACCTTC.

The count of this clone is one. The chain has TRBV7-2 and TRBJ2-7; TRBD2 agrees at 10 bases. The CDR3 is made up of 16 amino acids. Germline values: CDR1 SGHTA, CDR2 FQGNSA. The junction had 14 bases not matched to a gene; V was cut back by 5 bases and J by 7 bases. The CDR3 sequence: CASSPLLGLAVQEQYF. CDR3 nucleotides: TGTGCCAGCAGCCCGCTGTTAGGACTAGCGGTTCAGGAGCAGTACTTC.

The rearrangement uses TRBV5-1 and TRBJ1-1, with D tentatively TRBD1 (5 bases). Trimming removed 2 bases from V and 8 bases from J, with 16 bases in between. The CDR3 totals 14 residues. Germline V CDR1 and CDR2: SGHRS, YFSETQ. The CDR3 coding sequence is TGCGCCAGCAGCTTACAGGAACCGACAGACGAAGCTTTCTTT. Translated: CASSLQEPTDEAFF.

This clone was picked up one time. J is TRBJ1-1 and V is TRBV3-1 (or the pseudogene TRBV3-2); D is ambiguous. This CDR3 comprises 13 residues. From germline, CDR1 is LGHDT and CDR2 YNNKEL (reference sequence). The V end was cut by 1 base, the J end by 8 bases, with 11 bases between. The CDR3 sequence is CASSQVGGEEAFF. The CDR3 DNA is TGTGCCAGCAGCCAAGTAGGAGGCGAGGAAGCTTTCTTT.

The chain combines TRBV19 with TRBJ2-3; 11 bases are shared with TRBD2. This CDR3 is built from 14 residues. Germline-derived CDR1 and CDR2 are LNHDA and SQIVND (reference sequence). V shed 9 bases, J shed 4 bases, and the junction held 6 bases outside the gene matches. The CDR3 region is CASFSGRAADTQYF. The CDR3 region has the DNA TGTGCCAGCTTTAGCGGGAGGGCCGCAGATACGCAGTATTTT. Variable domain in full (rest from reference TRBV19 and TRBJ2-3): DGGITQSPKYLFRKEGQNVTLSCEQNLNHDAMYWYRQDPGQGLRLIYYSQIVNDFQKGDIAEGYSVSREKKESFPLTVTSAQKNPTAFYLCASFSGRAADTQYFGPGTRLTVL.

CDR3 in DNA: TGTGCCAGTAGCGGACAGGGGGCTGAGAATAGCAATCAGCCCCAGCATTTT. Its protein product is CASSGQGAENSNQPQHF. The chain employs TRBV19 and TRBJ1-5, with 11 positions matching TRBD1. The germline CDR1 and CDR2 sequences are LNHDA and SQIVND (reference sequence). The ends lost 6 bases at V and 0 bases at J; junction bases unmatched: 7. This CDR3 is built from 17 residues.